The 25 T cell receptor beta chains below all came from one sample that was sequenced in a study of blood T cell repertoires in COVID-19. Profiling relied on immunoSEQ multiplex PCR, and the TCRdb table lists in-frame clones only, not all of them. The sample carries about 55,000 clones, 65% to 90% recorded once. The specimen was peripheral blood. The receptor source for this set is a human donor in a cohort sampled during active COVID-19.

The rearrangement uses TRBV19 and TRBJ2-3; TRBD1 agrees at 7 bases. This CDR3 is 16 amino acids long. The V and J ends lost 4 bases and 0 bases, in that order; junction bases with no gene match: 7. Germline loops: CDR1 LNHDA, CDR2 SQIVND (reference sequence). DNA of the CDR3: TGTGCCAGTAGTACTATCCCGGGACAGAGCACAGATACGCAGTATTTT. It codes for CASSTIPGQSTDTQYF.

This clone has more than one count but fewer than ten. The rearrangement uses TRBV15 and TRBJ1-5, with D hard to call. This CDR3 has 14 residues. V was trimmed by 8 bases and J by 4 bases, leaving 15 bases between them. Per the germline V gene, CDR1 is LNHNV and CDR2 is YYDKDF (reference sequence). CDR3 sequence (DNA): TGTGCCACCTCCAGAGCCTCGCGAAATCAGCCCCAGCATTTT. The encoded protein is CATSRASRNQPQHF.

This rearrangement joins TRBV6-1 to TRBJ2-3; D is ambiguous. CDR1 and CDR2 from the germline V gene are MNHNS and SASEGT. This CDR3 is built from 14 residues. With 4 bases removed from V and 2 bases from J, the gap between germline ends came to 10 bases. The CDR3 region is CASSGASDTDTQYF. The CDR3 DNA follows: TGTGCCAGCAGTGGAGCGTCAGACACAGATACGCAGTATTTT.

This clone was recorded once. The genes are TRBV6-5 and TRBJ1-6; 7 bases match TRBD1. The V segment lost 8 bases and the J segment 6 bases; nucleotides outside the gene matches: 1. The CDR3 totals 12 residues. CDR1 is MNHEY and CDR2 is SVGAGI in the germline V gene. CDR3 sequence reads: CASRDSNSPLHF. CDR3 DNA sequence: TGTGCCAGCCGGGACAGTAATTCACCCCTCCACTTT.

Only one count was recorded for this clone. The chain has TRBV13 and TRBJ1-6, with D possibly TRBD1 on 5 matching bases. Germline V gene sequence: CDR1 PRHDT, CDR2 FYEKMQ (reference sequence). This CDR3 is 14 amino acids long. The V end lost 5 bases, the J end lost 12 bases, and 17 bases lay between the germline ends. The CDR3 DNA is TGTGCCAGCAGCCGTGGGGGGGGTGTTGAACCCCTCCACTTT. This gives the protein CASSRGGGVEPLHF. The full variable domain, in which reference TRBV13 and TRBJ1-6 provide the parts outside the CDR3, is AAGVIQSPRHLIKEKRETATLKCYPIPRHDTVYWYQQGPGQDPQFLISFYEKMQSDKGSIPDRFSAQQFSDYHSELNMSSLELGDSALYFCASSRGGGVEPLHFGNGTRLTVT.

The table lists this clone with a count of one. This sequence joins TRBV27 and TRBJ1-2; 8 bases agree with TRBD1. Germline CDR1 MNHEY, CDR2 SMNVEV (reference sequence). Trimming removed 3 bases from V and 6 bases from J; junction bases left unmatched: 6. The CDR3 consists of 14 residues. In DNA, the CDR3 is TGTGCCAGCAGTTTGGACAGGGAGATCGATGGCTACACCTTC. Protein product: CASSLDREIDGYTF.

CDR3 sequence: CASSQGASGPQQFF. The CDR3 bases are TGTGCCAGCAGCCAAGGCGCTAGCGGCCCCCAGCAGTTCTTC. The chain joins TRBV14 to TRBJ2-1, with 7 nucleotides matching TRBD2. V dropped 1 base and J dropped 11; count of bases not matched to a gene: 8. Per germline, CDR1 SGHDN and CDR2 FVKESK. The CDR3 consists of 14 residues.

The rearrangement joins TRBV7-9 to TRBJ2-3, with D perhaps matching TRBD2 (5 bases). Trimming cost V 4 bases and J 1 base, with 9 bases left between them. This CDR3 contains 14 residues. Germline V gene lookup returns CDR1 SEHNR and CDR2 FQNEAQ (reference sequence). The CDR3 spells CASSSSGGTDTQYF. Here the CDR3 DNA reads TGTGCCAGCAGCTCTTCCGGGGGCACAGATACGCAGTATTTT.

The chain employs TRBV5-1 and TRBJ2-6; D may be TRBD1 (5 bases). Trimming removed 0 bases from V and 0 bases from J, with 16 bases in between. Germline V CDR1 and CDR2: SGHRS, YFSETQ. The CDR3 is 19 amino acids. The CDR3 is CASSLALRTTSSGANVLTF. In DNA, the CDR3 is TGCGCCAGCAGCTTGGCCTTGAGGACAACGAGCTCTGGGGCCAACGTCCTGACTTTC.

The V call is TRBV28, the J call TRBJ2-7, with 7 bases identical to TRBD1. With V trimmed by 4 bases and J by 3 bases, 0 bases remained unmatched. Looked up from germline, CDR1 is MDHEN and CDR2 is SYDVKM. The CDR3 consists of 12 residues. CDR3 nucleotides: TGTGCCAGCAGTTCAGGGGGCTACGAGCAGTACTTC. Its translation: CASSSGGYEQYF.

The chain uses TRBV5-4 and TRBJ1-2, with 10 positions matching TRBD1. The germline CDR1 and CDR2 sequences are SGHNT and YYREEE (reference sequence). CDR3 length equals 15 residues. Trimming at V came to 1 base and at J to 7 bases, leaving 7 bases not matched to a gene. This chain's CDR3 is CASSLSGTGAAGYTF. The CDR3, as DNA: TGTGCCAGCAGCTTGAGTGGGACAGGGGCCGCTGGCTACACCTTC.

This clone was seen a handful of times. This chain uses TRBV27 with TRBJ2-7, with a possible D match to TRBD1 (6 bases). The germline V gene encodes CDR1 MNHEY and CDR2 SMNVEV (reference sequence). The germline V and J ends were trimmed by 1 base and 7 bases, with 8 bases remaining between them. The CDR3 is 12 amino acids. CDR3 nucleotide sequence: TGTGCCAGCAGTTTATTAGGGGGTGAGCAGTACTTC. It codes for CASSLLGGEQYF.

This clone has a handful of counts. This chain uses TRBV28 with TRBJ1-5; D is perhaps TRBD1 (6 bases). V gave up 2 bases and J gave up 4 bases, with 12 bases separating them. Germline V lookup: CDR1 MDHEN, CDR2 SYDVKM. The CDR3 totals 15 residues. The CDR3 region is CASSLISQGNQPQHF. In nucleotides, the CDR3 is TGTGCCAGCAGTTTAATCAGTCAGGGGAATCAGCCCCAGCATTTT.

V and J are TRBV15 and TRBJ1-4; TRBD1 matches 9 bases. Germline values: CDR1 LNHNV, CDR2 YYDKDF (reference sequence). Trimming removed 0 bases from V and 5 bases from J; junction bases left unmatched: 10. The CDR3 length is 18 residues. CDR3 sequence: CATSRDKWDRAPNEKLFF. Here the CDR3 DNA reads TGTGCCACCAGCAGAGACAAGTGGGACAGGGCACCGAATGAAAAACTGTTTTTT.

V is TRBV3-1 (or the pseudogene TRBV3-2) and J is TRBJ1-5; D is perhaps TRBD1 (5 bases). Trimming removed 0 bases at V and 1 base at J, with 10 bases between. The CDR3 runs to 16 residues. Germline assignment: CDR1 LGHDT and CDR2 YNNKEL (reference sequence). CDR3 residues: CASSQDSGDSNQPQHF. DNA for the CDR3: TGTGCCAGCAGCCAAGATAGCGGGGACAGCAATCAGCCCCAGCATTTT.

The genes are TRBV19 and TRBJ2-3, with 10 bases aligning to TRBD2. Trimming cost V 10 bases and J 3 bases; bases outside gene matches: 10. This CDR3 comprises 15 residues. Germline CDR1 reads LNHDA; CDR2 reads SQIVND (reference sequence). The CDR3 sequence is CAIGGVAGGTDTQYF. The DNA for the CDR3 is TGTGCCATCGGAGGGGTAGCGGGAGGTACAGATACGCAGTATTTT.

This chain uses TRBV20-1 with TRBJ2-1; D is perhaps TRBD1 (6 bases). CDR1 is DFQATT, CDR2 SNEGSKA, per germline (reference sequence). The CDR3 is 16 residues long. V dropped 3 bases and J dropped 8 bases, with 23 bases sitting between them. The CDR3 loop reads CSASLITRGSIHEQFF. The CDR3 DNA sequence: TGCAGTGCTAGTCTTATAACTAGGGGGTCCATCCATGAGCAGTTCTTC.

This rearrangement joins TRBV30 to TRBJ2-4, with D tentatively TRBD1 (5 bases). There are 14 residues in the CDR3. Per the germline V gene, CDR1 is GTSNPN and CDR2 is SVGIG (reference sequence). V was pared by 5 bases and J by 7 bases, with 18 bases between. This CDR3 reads CAWGHVGKGNIQYF. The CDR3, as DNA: TGTGCCTGGGGCCACGTGGGTAAGGGGAACATTCAGTACTTC.

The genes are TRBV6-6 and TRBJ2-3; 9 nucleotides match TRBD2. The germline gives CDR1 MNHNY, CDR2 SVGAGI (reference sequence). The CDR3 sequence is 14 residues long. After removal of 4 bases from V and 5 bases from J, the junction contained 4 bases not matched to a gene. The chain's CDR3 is CASSSTTSGDTQYF. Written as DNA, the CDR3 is TGTGCCAGCAGTTCCACGACTAGCGGAGATACGCAGTATTTT.

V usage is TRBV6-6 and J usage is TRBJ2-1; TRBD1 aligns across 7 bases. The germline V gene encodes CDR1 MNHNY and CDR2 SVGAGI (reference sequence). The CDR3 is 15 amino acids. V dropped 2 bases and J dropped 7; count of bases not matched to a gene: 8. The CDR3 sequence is CASSYPKGGGNEQFF. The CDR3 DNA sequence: TGTGCCAGCAGTTACCCTAAAGGGGGCGGGAATGAGCAGTTCTTC.

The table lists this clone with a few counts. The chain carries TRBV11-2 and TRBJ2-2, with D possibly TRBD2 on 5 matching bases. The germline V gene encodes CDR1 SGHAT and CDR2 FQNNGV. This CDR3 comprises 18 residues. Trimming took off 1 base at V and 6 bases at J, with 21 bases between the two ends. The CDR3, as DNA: TGTGCCAGCAGCTTAGGTATTGGGAGTGTAGGTGGACCCGGGGAGCTGTTTTTT. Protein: CASSLGIGSVGGPGELFF.

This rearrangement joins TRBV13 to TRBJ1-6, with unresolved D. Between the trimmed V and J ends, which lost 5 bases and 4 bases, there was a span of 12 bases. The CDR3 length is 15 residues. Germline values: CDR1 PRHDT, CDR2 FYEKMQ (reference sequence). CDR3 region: CASSPRSGYNSPLHF. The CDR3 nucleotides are TGTGCCAGCAGCCCCCGGAGCGGGTATAATTCACCCCTCCACTTT.

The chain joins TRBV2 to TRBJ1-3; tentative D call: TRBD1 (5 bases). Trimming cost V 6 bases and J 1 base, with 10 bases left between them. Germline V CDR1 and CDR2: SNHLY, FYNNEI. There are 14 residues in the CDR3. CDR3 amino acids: CASRDPGSGNTIYF. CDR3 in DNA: TGTGCCAGCAGGGACCCAGGGTCTGGAAACACCATATATTTT.

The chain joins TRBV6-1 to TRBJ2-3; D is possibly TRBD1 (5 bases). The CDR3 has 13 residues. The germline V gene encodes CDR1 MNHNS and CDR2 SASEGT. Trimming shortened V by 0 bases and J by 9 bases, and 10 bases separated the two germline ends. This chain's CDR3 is CASSEADRVTQYF. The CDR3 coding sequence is TGTGCCAGCAGTGAAGCAGACAGAGTCACGCAGTATTTT.

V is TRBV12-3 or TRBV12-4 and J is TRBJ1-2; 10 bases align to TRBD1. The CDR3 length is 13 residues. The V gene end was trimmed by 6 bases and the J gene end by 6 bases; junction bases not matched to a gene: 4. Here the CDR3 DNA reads TGTGCCAGCAGCCTGACAGGGGGCAATGGCTACACCTTC. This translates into CASSLTGGNGYTF.